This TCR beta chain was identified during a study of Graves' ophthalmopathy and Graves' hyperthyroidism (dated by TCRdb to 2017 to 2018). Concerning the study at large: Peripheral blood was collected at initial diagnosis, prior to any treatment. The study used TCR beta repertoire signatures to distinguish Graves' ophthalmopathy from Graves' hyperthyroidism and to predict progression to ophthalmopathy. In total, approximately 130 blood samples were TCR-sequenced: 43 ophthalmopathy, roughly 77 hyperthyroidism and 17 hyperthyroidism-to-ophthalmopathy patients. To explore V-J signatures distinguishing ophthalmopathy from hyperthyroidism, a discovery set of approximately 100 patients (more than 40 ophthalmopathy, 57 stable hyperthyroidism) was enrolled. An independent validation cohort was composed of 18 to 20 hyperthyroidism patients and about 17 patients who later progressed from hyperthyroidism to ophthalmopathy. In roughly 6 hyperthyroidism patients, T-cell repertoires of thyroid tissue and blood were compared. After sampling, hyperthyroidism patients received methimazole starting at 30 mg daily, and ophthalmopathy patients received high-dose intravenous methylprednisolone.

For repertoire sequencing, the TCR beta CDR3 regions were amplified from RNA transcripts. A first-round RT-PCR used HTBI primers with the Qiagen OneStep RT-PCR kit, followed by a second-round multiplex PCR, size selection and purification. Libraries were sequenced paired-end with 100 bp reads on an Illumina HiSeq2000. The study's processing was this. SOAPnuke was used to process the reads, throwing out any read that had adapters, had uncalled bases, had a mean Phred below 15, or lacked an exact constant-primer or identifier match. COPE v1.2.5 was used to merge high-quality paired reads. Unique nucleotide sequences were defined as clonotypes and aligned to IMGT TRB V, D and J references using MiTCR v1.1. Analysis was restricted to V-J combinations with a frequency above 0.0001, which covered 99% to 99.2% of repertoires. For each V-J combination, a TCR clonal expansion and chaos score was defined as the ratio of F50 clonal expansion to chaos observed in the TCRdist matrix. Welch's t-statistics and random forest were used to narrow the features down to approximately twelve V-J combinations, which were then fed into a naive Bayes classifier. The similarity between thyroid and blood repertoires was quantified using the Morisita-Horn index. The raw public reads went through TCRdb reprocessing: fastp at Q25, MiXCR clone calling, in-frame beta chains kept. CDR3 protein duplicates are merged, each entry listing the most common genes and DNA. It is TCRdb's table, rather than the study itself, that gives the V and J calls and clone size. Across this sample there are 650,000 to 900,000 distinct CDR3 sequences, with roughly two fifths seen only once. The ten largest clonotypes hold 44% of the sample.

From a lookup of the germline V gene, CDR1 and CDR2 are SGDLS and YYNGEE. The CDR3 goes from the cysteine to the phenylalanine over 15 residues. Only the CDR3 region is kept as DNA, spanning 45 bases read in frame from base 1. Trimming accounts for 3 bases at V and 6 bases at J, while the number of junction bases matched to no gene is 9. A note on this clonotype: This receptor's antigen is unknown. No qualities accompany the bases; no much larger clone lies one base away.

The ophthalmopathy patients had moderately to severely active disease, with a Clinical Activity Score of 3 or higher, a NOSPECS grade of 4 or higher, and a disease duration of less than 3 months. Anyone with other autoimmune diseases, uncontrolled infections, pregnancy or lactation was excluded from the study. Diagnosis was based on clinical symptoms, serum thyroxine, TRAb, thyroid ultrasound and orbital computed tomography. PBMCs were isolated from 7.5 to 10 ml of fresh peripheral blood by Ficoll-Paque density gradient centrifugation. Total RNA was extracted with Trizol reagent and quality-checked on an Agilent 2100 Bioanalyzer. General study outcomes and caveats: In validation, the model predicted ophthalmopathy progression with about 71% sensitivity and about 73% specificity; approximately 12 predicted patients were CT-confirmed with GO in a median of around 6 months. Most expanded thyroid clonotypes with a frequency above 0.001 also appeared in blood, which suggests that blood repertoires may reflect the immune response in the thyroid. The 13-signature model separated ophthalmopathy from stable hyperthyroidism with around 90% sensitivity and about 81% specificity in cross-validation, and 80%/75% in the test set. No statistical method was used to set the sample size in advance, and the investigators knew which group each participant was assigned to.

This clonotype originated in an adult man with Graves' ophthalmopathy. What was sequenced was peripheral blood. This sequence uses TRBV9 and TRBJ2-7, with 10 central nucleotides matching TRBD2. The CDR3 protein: CASSARSGGAGEQYF. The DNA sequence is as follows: TGTGCCAGCAGCGCACGCAGCGGGGGGGCCGGCGAGCAGTACTTC.